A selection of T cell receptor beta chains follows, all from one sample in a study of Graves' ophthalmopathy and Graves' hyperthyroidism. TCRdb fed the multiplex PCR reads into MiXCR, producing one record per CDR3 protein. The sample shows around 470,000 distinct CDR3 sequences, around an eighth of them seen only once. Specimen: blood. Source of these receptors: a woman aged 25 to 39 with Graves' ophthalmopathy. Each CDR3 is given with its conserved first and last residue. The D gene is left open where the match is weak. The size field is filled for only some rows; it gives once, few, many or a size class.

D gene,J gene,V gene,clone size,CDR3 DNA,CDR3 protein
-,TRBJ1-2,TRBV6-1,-,TGTGCCAGCAGCCTAGGGGAAGCCCAGAGCTATGGCTACACCTTC,CASSLGEAQSYGYTF
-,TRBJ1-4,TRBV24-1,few,TGTGCCACCAGTGATTGGGGGAGGGCCCTTAATGAAAAACTGTTTTTT,CATSDWGRALNEKLFF
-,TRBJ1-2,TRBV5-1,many,TGCGCCAGCAGCTTGCCAGGCATGAACCTTACTAACTATGGCTACACCTTC,CASSLPGMNLTNYGYTF
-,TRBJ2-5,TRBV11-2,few,TGTGCCAGCAGCTTAGTTATCTGGGGTGAGCAAGAGACCCAGTACTTC,CASSLVIWGEQETQYF
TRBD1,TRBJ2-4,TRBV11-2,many,TGTGCCAGCAACCCGACAGGGAGAGACATTCAGTACTTC,CASNPTGRDIQYF
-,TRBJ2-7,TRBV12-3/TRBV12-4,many,TGTGCCAGCAGTTTAGTATTGGACGGGGTGCACTCCTACGAGCAGTACTTC,CASSLVLDGVHSYEQYF
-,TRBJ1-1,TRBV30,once,TGTGCCTGGAGGTACAGGAATACTGAAGCTTTCTTT,CAWRYRNTEAFF
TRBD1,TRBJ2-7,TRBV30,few,TGTGCCTGGACGGGGACAGGGTGGCACGAGCAGTACTTC,CAWTGTGWHEQYF
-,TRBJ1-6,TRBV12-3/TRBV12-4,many,TGTGCCAGCAGTTTTGGTTATTCACCCCTCCACTTT,CASSFGYSPLHF
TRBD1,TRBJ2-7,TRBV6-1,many,TGTGCCAGCAGTGAGGAGACAGGGGGCGACGAGCAGTACTTC,CASSEETGGDEQYF
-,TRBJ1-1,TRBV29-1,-,TGCAGCGTTGATCGGCGAGACTCTAACACTGAAGCTTTCTTT,CSVDRRDSNTEAFF
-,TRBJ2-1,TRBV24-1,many,TGTGCCACCAGAAGTGGTGGGGACGTAGATGAGCAGTTCTTC,CATRSGGDVDEQFF
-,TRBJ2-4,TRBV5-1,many,TGCGCCAGCAGCTTGGGCGGAGCCAAAAACATTCAGTACTTC,CASSLGGAKNIQYF
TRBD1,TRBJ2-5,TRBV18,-,TGTGCCAGCTCACCTAGGCGGGACAGGGTGGAACAAGAGGCCCAGTACTTC,CASSPRRDRVEQEAQYF
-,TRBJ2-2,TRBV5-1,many,TGCGCCAGCAGACCCGGGACGGTTAACACCGGGGAGCTGTTTTTT,CASRPGTVNTGELFF
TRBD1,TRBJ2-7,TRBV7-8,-,TGTACCAGCAGGTCCGGGACAGGACCCTACGAGCAGTACTTC,CTSRSGTGPYEQYF
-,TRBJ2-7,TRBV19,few,TGTGCCAGTAGTATAGGACGGGGTCTCAACTACGAGCAGTACTTC,CASSIGRGLNYEQYF
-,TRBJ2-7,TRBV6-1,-,TGTGCCAGCAGCCCCGCAGGGGTCGGCCCCTACGAGCAGTACTTC,CASSPAGVGPYEQYF
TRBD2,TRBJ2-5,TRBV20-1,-,TGCAGTGCCAGGACTAGCGGGATAGAGACCCAGTACTTC,CSARTSGIETQYF
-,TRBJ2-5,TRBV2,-,TGTGCCAGCCAGAAAGGGCAAGAGACCCAGTACTTC,CASQKGQETQYF
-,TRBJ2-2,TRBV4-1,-,TGCGCCAGCAGCCAAGCTGCCTGGAGGGGGGGCGGGAACGGGGAGCTGTTTTTT,CASSQAAWRGGGNGELFF
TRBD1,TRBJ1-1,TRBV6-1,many,TGTGCCGGCGAGGGCGGTGCAGGGGGCGGTTACGGAGCTTTCTTT,CAGEGGAGGGYGAFF
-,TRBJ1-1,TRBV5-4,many,TGTGCCAGCAGCTTGCCGGGACACTCGAACACTGAAGCTTTCTTT,CASSLPGHSNTEAFF
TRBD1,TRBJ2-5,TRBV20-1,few,TGCAGTGCACCTGCCCCGGGACAGCTTTTTCAAGAGACCCAGTACTTC,CSAPAPGQLFQETQYF
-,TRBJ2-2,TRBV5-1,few,TGCGCCAGCAGTGCTTGGGAGACTCAGAACACCGGGGAGCTGTTTTTT,CASSAWETQNTGELFF
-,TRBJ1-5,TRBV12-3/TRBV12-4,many,TGTGCCAGCAGTTGGGCGAATCAGCCCCAGCATTTT,CASSWANQPQHF
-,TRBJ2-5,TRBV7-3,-,TGTGCCAGCAGCTTAACGGGGCTCAAGCAAGAGACCCAGTACTTC,CASSLTGLKQETQYF
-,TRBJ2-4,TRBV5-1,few,TGCGCCAGCAGCTTGTATAGAAGGGGGAACATTAAGTACTTC,CASSLYRRGNIKYF
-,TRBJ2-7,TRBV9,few,TGTGCCAGCAGCGTAGGACAGCGCCCCTACGAGCAGTACTTC,CASSVGQRPYEQYF
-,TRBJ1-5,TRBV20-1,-,TGCAGTGCTAGAGGGAGGTCCTATAGCAATCAGCCCCAGCATTTT,CSARGRSYSNQPQHF
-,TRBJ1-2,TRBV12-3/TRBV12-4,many,TGTGCCAGCAGTTTAAGGGCCAGGGGAATCTATGGCTACACCTTC,CASSLRARGIYGYTF
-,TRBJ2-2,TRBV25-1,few,TGTGCCAGCAGTCAAACAATGGGGTTCGGGGAGCTGTTTTTT,CASSQTMGFGELFF
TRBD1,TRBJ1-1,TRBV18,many,TGTGCCAGCTCTCCAAACCGGGACAGGGGGGGAGCTTTCTTT,CASSPNRDRGGAFF
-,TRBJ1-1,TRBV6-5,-,TGTGCCAGCAGTTATGAAATCCGGGGTGGCACTGAAGCTTTCTTT,CASSYEIRGGTEAFF
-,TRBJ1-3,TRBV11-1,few,TGTGCCAGCAGCCTTGGATACAGGGAATCTGGAAACACCATATATTTT,CASSLGYRESGNTIYF
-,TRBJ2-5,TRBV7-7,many,TGTGCTAGCAGCTTAGGTGGGGGTTGGCAAGAGACCCAGTACTTC,CASSLGGGWQETQYF
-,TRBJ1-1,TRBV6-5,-,TGTGCCAGCAGTTACCCTATTCGAAGGGGGGTTACTGAAGCTTTCTTT,CASSYPIRRGVTEAFF
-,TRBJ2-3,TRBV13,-,TGTGCCAGCAGCTTAGTGGCGGGAGATACGCAGTATTTT,CASSLVAGDTQYF
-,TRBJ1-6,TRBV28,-,TGTGCCAGCAGTTTAATTACCGGGGAGTATAATTCACCCCTCCACTTT,CASSLITGEYNSPLHF
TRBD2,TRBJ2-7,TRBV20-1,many,TGCAGTGCTGAACGGGGGGGGTCCTACGAGCAGTACTTC,CSAERGGSYEQYF
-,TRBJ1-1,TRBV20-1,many,TGCAGTGCTAGAGATATCCGAGCGAACACTGAAGCTTTCTTT,CSARDIRANTEAFF
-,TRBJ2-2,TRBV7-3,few,TGTGCCAGCAGCCTTACCAGGGACACCGGGGAGCTGTTTTTT,CASSLTRDTGELFF
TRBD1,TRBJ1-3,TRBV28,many,TGTGCCAGCACCTCCGCCACAGGGGTAGGAAACACCATATATTTT,CASTSATGVGNTIYF
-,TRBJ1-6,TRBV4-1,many,TGCGCCAGCAGCCAGGGGGAAAGGGGGGCCTATTCACCCCTCCACTTT,CASSQGERGAYSPLHF
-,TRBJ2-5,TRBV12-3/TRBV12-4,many,TGTGCCAGCAGCCAACCCCCCTGGGAGACCCAGTACTTC,CASSQPPWETQYF
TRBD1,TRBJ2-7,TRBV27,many,TGTGCCAGCAGTCCTTCGACAGGGGGTCCCTACGAGCAGTACTTC,CASSPSTGGPYEQYF
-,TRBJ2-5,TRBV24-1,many,TGTGCCACCAGTGACTTTGTCGTGGGCGGGGAGACCCAGTACTTC,CATSDFVVGGETQYF
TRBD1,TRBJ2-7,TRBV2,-,TGTGCCAGCAGGGATGGGACAGGGGAAAACGAGCAGTACTTC,CASRDGTGENEQYF
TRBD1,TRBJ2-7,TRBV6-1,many,TGTGCCAGCAGTGAAGGTCAGGGGGTCTACGAGCAGTACTTC,CASSEGQGVYEQYF
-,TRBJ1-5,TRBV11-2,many,TGTGCCAGCAGTCCAGCAGGGTGGGCTAATAGCAATCAGCCCCAGCATTTT,CASSPAGWANSNQPQHF
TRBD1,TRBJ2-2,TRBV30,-,TGTGCCTGGACAGGGGGACCGAGCACCGGGGAGCTGTTTTTT,CAWTGGPSTGELFF
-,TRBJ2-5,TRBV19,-,TGTGCCAGTAGCGACTTCCAAGAGACCCAGTACTTC,CASSDFQETQYF
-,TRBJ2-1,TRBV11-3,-,TGTGCCAGCAGCGATCCTAGCGTTTCCTACAATGAGCAGTTCTTC,CASSDPSVSYNEQFF
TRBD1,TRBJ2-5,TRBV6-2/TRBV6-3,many,TGTGCCAGCAGATACGGGACAGACCAAGAGACCCAGTACTTC,CASRYGTDQETQYF
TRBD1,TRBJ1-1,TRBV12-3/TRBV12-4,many,TGTGCCAGCCTGCCGGGGACAGGACAAATGAACACTGAAGCTTTCTTT,CASLPGTGQMNTEAFF